The clone carrying this TCR beta chain was seen more than once but under ten times. Its antigen is as yet unknown. The data derive from a study of T-cell memory formation after mild COVID-19. On the study more broadly: TCR clusters were mostly donor specific. Study-level results: Contracting CD4+ clones were located mainly in CM and EM, and CD8+ clones in EMRA. Day 15 to 85 contracting clones showed balanced CD4/CD8; day 15 to 37 expanders favored CD4+.

Barcoded TCR alpha and TCR beta cDNA libraries with UMIs came from 5'RACE using constant-segment primers. TCRdb re-derived calls from the 5' RACE reads in MiXCR, one entry per CDR3 protein. The table includes about 400,000 distinct CDR3 sequences, around 22% detected once. CDR1 DFQATT and CDR2 SNEGSKA come from the germline V gene (reference sequence). CDR3 size: 14 residues. The V and J ends lost 7 bases and 1 base respectively, with 16 bases between them. The sequenced sample consisted of PBMCs or a T cell subset sorted from them (not recorded which). The chain recombines TRBV20-1 with TRBJ1-1; D perhaps matches TRBD1 (5 bases). This receptor was obtained from an adult woman who had mild COVID-19 (a few samples of this study predate the infection). Cell type and time point are not known. CDR3 loop: CSVNTGTPNTEAFF. CDR3 coding DNA: TGCAGTGTTAACACCGGGACGCCGAACACTGAAGCTTTCTTT.